This T cell receptor beta chain was obtained from a study of T cell responses to AZD1222 COVID-19 vaccine. On this clone: Its antigen is not identified.

TCRdb's copy holds only in-frame clones and misses some; the assay was immunoSEQ multiplex PCR. In the table there are 150,000 or so clones, around 89% of which are singletons. The CDR3 has 14 residues. The germline V and J ends were trimmed by 4 bases and 1 base, with 8 bases remaining between them. Germline V gene sequence: CDR1 MNHEY, CDR2 SVGEGT. Overall study findings and caveats: The donor group comprised mostly white British people and more females; the analysis possibly underestimated clonal diversity. Seropositive status at baseline applied to only a handful of AZD1222 recipients.

Sequencing used peripheral blood, obtained on day 0 of AZD1222 vaccination. The sequence derives from an adult in good health. This chain joins TRBV6-2 or TRBV6-3 and TRBJ1-3; D remains unclear. The DNA of the CDR3 is TGTGCCAGCAGTTCCCTGTGGTCTGGAAACACCATATATTTT. Translated, it gives CASSSLWSGNTIYF.